These T cell receptor beta chains were read from a single sample in a study of blood T cell repertoires in COVID-19. Using immunoSEQ multiplex PCR, the repertoire was profiled, and TCRdb retains in-frame clones only, with some absent. Of approximately 250,000 clones detected, approximately 80% appear once; the ten largest clones hold approximately 2%. The specimen sequenced was peripheral blood. The receptors derive from a man aged 35 to 55 who had recovered from COVID-19. CDR3s leave out the opening cysteine and the closing phenylalanine or tryptophan. D genes are given only for firm matches.

TRBJ2-7 13 TRBV4-3 - ASSPRIGGKYEQY
TRBJ1-4 9 TRBV20-1 - SAPLGEKLF
TRBJ1-1 12 TRBV27 - ASKPQGPNTEAF
TRBJ1-4 15 TRBV11-3 TRBD1 ASSPRSLGQGVGKLF
TRBJ1-2 10 TRBV6-2/TRBV6-3 - ASSYGLYGYT
TRBJ2-1 14 TRBV14 TRBD2 ASSQVRTSIYNEQF
TRBJ1-2 6 TRBV20-1 - SARFGV
TRBJ2-5 10 TRBV12-3/TRBV12-4 - ASSPGDETQY
TRBJ2-7 12 TRBV27 TRBD1 ASTQRQGGYEQY
TRBJ1-1 9 TRBV29-1 - SVALEGEAF
TRBJ2-7 12 TRBV6-1 - ASSDRANSYEQY
TRBJ2-5 11 TRBV19 - ASSIVGRETQY
TRBJ1-3 14 TRBV18 - ASSPPQGPGGNTIY
TRBJ2-7 13 TRBV11-3 TRBD1 ASSLEWDRGNEQY
TRBJ2-7 11 TRBV12-3/TRBV12-4 - ASTAGRPYEQY
TRBJ1-6 13 TRBV6-5 TRBD1 ASKARDRYNSPLH
TRBJ1-4 11 TRBV19 - ASSATPNEKLF
TRBJ2-7 13 TRBV11-2 TRBD1 ASSRGQGYFYEQY
TRBJ2-2 14 TRBV24-1 - ATSDSTGSNTGELF
TRBJ2-2 14 TRBV3-1/TRBV3-2 TRBD2 ASSDGLAGSTGELF
TRBJ2-3 10 TRBV2 - ASSPTQDTQY
TRBJ2-7 11 TRBV9 TRBD2 ASSVRGGLEQY
TRBJ2-3 12 TRBV9 TRBD2 ASSVVAGSDTQY
TRBJ2-7 11 TRBV5-6 - ASSLPGTYEQY
TRBJ2-2 13 TRBV3-1/TRBV3-2 TRBD2 ASSRLAANTGELF
TRBJ1-4 11 TRBV12-3/TRBV12-4 - ASTPKEGEKLF
TRBJ1-1 14 TRBV19 TRBD1 ASSTGTGTMNTEAF
TRBJ2-1 11 TRBV10-3 TRBD1 AIGAGQGGEQF
TRBJ2-1 10 TRBV12-3/TRBV12-4 - ASSPRRNEQF
TRBJ2-7 13 TRBV9 TRBD2 ASSEGLADSYEQY
TRBJ1-4 14 TRBV5-5 TRBD1 ASSSPGDRVVEKLF
TRBJ2-3 12 TRBV24-1 TRBD1 ATSARTGTDTQY
TRBJ2-2 14 TRBV5-6 - ASSLVDRGVPGELF
TRBJ2-7 11 TRBV5-4 - ASSRDTTYEQY
TRBJ1-4 12 TRBV5-4 TRBD1 ASSRRQGQEKLF